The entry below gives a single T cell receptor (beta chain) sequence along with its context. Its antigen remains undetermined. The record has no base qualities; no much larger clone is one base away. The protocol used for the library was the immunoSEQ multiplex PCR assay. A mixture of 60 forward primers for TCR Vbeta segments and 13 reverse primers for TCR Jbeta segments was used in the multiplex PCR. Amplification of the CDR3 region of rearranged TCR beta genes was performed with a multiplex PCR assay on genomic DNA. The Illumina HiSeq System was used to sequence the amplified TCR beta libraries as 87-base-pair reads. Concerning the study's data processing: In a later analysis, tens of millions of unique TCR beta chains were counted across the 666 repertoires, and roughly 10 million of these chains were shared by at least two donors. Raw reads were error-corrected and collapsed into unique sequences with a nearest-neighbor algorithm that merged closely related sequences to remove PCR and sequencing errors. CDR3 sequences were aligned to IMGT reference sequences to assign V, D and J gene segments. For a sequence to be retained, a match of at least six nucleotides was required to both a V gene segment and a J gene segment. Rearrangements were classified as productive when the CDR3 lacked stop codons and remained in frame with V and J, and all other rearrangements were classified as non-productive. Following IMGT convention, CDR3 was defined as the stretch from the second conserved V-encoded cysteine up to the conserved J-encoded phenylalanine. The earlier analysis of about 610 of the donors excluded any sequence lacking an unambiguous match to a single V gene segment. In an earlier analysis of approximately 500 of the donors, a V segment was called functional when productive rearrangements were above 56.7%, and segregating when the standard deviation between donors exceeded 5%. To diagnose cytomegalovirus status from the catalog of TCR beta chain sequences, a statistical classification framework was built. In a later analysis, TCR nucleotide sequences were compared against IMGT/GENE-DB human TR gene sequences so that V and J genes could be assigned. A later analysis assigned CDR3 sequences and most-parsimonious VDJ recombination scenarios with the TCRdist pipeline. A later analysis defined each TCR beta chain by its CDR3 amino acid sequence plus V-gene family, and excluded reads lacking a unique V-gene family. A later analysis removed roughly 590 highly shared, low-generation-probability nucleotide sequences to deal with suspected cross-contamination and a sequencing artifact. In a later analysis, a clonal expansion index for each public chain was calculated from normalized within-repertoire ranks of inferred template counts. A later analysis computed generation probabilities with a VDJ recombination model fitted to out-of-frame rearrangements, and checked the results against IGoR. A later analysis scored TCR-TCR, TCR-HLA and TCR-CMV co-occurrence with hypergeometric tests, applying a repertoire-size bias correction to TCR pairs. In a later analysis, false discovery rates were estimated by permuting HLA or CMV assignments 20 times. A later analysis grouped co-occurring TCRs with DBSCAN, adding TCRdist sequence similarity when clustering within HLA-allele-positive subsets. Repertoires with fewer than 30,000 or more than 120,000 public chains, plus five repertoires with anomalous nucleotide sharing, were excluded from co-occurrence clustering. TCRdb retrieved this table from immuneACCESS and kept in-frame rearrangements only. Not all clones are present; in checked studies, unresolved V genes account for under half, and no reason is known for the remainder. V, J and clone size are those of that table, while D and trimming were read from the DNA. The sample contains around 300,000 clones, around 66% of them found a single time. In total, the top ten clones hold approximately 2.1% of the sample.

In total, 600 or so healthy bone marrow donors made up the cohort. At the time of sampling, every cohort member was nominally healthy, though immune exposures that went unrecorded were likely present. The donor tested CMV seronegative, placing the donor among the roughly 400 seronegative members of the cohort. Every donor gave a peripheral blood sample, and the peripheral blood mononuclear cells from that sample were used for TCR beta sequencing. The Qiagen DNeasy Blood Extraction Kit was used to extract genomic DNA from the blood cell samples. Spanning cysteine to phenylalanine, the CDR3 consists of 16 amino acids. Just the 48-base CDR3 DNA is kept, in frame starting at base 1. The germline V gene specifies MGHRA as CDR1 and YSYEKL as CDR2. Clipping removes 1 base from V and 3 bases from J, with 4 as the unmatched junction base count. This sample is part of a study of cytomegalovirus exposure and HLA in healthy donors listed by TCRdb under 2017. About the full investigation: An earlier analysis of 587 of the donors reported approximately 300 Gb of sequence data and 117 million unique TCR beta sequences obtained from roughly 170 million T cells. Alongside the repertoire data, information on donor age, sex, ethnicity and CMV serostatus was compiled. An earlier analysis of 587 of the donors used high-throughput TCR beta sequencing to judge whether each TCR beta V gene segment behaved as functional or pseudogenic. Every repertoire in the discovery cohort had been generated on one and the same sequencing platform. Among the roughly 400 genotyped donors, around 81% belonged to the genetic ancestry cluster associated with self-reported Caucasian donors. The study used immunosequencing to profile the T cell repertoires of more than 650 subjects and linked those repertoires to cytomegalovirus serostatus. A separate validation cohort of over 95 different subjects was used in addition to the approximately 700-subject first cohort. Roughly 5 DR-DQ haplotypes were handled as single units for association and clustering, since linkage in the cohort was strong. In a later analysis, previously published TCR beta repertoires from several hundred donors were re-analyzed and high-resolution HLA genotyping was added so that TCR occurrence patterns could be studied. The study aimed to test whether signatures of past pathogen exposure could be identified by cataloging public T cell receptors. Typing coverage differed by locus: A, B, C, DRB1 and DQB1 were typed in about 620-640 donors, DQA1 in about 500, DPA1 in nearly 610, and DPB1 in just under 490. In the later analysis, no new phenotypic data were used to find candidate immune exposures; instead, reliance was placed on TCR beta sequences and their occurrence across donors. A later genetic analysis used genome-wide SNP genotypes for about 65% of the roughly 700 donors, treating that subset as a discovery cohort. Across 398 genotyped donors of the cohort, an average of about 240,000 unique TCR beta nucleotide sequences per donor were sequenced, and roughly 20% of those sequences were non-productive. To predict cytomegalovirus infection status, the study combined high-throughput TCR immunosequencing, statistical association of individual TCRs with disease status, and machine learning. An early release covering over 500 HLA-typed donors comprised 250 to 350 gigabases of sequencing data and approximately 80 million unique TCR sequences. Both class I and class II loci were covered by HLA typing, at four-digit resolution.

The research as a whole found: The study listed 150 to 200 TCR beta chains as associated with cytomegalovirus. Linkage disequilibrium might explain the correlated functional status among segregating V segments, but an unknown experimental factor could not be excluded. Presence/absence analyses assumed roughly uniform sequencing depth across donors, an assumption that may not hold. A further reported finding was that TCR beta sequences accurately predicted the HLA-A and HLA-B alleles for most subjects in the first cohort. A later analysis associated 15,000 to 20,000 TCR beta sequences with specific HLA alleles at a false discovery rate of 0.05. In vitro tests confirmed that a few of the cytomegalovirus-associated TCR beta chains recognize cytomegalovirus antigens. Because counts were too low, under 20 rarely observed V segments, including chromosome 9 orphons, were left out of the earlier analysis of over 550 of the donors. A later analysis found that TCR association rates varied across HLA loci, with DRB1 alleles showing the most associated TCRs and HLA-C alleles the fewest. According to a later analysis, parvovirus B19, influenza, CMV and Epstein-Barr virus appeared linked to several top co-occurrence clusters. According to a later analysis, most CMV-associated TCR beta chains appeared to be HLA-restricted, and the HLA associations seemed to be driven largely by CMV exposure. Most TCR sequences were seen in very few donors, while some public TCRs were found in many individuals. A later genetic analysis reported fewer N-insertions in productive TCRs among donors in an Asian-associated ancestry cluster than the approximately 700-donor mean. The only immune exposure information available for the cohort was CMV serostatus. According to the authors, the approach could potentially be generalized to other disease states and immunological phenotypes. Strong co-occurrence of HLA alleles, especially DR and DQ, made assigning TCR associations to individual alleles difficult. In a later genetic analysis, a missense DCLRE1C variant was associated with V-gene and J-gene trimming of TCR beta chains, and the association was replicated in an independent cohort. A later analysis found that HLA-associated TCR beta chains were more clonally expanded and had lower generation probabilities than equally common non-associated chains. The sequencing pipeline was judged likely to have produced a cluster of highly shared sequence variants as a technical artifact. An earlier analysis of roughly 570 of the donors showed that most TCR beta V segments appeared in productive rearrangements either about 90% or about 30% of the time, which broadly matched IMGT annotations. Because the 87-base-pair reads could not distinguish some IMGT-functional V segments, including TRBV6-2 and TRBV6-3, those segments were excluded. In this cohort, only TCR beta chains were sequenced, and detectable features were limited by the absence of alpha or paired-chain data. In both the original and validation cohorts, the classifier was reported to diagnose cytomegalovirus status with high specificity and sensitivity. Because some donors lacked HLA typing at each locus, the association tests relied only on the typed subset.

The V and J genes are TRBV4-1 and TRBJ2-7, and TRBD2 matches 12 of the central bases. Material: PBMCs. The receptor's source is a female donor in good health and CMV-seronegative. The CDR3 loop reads CASSQVGLAGNYEQYF. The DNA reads TGCGCCAGCAGCCAAGTAGGACTAGCGGGGAACTACGAGCAGTACTTC.